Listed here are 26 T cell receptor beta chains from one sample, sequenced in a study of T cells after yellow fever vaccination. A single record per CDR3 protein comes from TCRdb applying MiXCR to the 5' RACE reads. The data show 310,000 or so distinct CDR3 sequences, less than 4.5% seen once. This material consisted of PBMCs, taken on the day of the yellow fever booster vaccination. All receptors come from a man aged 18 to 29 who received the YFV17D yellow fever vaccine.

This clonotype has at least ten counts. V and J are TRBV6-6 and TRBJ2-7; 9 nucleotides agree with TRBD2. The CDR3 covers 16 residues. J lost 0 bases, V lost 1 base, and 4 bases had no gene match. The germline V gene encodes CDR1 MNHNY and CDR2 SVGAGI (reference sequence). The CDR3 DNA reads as TGTGCCAGCAGTTACTTGTTAGCGGGGGCCTCCTACGAGCAGTACGTC. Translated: CASSYLLAGASYEQYV.

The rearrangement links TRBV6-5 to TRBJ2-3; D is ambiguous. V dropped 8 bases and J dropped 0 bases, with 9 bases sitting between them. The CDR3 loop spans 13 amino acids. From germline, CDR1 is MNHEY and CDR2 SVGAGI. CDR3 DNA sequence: TGTGCCAGCGGCTATCGGAGCACAGATACGCAGTATTTT. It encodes CASGYRSTDTQYF.

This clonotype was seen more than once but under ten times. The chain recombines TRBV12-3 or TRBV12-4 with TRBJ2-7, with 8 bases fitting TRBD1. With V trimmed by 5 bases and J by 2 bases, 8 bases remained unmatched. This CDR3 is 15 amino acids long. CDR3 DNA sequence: TGTGCCAGCAGTACCCTGGGGACAGGTGCCTACGAGCAGTACTTC. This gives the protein CASSTLGTGAYEQYF.

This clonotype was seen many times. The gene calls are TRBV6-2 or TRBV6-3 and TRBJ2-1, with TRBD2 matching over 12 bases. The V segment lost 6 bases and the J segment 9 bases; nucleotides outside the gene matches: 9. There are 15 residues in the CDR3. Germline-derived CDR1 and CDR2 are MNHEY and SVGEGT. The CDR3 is CASRRTSGDSTEQFF. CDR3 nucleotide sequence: TGTGCCAGCAGAAGGACTAGCGGGGATTCCACTGAGCAGTTCTTC.

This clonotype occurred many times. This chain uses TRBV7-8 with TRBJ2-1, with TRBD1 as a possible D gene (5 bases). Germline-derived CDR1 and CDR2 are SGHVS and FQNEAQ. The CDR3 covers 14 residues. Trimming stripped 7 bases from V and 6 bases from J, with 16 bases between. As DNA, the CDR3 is TGTGCCAGCATCTTGACAGAATCGTCCAATGAGCAGTTCTTC. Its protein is CASILTESSNEQFF.

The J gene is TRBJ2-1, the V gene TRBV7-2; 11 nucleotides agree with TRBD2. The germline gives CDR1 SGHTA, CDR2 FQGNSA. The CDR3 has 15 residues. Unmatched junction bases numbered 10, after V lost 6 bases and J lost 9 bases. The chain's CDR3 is CASSFNSGGGGEQFF. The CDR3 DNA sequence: TGTGCCAGCAGTTTCAATAGCGGGGGGGGCGGTGAGCAGTTCTTC.

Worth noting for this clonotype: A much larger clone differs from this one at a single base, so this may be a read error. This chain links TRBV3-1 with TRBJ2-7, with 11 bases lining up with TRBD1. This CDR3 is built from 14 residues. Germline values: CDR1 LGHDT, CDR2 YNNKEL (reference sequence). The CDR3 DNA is TGTGCCAACAGCCAGGGACAGGGGGGCTACGAGCAGTACTTC. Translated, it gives CANSQGQGGYEQYF.

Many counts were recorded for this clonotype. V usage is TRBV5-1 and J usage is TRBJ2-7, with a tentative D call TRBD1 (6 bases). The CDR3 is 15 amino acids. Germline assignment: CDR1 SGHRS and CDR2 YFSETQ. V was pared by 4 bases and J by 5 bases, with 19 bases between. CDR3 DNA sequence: TGCGCCAGCAGCCGCAGGGTGGGGGCGAGCCACGAGCAGTACTTC. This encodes CASSRRVGASHEQYF.

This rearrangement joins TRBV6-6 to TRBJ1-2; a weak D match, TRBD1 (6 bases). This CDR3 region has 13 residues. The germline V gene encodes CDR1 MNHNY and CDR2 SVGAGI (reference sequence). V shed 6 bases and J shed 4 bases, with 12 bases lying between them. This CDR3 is CASSWDIAYGYTF. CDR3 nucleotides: TGTGCCAGCAGCTGGGACATAGCCTATGGCTACACCTTC.

CDR3 sequence: CASSVMTGGETQYF. CDR3 in DNA: TGTGCCAGCAGTGTAATGACAGGGGGAGAGACCCAGTACTTC. The chain couples TRBV2 to TRBJ2-5, with TRBD1 matching 9 bases. This CDR3 spans 14 amino acids. The germline V gene encodes CDR1 SNHLY and CDR2 FYNNEI. V gave up 4 bases and J gave up 4 bases; unmatched junction bases: 4.

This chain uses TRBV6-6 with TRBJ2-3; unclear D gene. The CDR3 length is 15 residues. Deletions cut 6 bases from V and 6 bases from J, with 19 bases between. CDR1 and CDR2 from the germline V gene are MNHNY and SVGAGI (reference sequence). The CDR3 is CASREQGLSLDTQYF. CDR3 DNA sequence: TGTGCCAGCAGAGAACAAGGGCTGAGCCTGGATACGCAGTATTTT.

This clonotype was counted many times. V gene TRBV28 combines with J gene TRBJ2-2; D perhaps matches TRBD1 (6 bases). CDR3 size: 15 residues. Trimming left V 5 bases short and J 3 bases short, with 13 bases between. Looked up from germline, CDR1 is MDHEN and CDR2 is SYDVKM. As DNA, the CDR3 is TGTGCCAGCAGTCATACAGGGTCCTACACCGGGGAGCTGTTTTTT. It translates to CASSHTGSYTGELFF.

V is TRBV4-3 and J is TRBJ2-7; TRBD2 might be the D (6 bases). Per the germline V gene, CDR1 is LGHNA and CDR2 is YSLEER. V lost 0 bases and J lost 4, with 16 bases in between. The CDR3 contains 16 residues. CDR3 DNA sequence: TGCGCCAGCAGCCAAGAAATCGGAGCGGAGGGTTACGAGCAGTACGTC. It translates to CASSQEIGAEGYEQYV.

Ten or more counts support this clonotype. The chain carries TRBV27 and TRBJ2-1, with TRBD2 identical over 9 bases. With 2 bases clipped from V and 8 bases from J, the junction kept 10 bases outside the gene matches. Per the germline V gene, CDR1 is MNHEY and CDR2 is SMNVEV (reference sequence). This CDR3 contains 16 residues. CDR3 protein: CASSLQSAGGFYEQFF. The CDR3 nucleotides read TGTGCCAGCAGTTTACAATCAGCGGGGGGCTTCTATGAGCAGTTCTTC.

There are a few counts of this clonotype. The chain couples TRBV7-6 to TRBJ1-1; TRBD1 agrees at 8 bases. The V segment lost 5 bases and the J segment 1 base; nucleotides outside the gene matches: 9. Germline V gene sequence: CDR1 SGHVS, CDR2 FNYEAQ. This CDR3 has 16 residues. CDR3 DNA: TGTGCCAGCAGCATGGGACAGGAGGACTCGAACACTGAAGCTTTCTTT. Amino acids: CASSMGQEDSNTEAFF. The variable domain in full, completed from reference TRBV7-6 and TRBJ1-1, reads GAGVSQSPRYKVTKRGQDVALRCDPISGHVSLYWYRQALGQGPEFLTYFNYEAQQDKSGLPNDRFSAERPEGSISTLTIQRTEQRDSAMYRCASSMGQEDSNTEAFFGQGTRLTVV.

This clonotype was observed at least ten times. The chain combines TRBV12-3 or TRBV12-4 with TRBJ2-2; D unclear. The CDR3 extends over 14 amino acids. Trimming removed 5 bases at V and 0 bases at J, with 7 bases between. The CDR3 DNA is TGTGCCAGCAGTCCCTTCGCGAACACCGGGGAGCTGTTTTTT. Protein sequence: CASSPFANTGELFF.

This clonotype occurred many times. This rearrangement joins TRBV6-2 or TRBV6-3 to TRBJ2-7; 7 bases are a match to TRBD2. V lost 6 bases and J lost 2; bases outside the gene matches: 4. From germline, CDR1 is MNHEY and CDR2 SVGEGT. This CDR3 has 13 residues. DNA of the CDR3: TGTGCCAGCAGACGGGAGGCCCCCTACGAGCAGTACTTC. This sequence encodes CASRREAPYEQYF.

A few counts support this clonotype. CDR3 DNA sequence: TGCAGTGCTAGCGACAGGGCTGGGGCCAACGTCCTGACTTTC. It translates to CSASDRAGANVLTF. V usage is TRBV20-1 and J usage is TRBJ2-6; the match to TRBD1 covers 7 bases. Germline values: CDR1 DFQATT, CDR2 SNEGSKA (reference sequence). The V gene end was trimmed by 3 bases and the J gene end by 2 bases; junction bases not matched to a gene: 1. CDR3 size: 14 residues.

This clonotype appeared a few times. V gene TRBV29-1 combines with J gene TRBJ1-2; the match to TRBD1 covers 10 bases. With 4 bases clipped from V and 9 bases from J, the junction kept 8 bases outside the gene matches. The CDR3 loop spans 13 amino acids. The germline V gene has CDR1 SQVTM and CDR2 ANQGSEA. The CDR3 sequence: CSVVAGQGSRYTF. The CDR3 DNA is TGCAGCGTTGTCGCGGGACAGGGGTCGCGCTACACCTTC.

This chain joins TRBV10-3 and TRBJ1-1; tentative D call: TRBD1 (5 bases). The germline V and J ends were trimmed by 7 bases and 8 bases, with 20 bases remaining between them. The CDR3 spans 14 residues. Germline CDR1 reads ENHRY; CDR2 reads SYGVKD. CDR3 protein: CAINPGQGAKEAFF. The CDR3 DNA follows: TGTGCCATCAACCCCGGACAAGGGGCGAAAGAAGCTTTCTTT.

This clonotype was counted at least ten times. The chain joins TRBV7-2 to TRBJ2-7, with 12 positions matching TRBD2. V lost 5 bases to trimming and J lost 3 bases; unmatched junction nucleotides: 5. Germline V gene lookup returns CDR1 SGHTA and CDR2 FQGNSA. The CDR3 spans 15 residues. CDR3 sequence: CASSPLAGGLYEQYV. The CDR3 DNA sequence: TGTGCCAGCAGCCCACTAGCGGGGGGACTCTACGAGCAGTACGTC.

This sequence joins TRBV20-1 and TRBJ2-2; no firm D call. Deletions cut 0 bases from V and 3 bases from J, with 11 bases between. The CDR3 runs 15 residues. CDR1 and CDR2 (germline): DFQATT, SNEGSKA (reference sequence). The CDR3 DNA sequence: TGCAGTGCTAGAGATCAGGCCGGGTACACCGGGGAGCTGTTTTTT. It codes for CSARDQAGYTGELFF.

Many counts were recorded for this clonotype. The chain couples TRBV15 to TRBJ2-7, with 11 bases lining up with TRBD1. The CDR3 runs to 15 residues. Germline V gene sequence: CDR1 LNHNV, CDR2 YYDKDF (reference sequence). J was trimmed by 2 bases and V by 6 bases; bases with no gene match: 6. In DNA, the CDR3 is TGTGCCACCAGAAGGGACAGGGGGGAGACCTACGAGCAGTACTTC. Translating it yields CATRRDRGETYEQYF.

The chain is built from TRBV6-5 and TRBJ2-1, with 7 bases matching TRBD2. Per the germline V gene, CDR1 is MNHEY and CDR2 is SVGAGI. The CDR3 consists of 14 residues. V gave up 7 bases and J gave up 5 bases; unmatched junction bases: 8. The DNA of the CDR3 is TGTGCCAGCAAAAGCCCGGGACTAAACAATGAGCAGTTCTTC. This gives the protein CASKSPGLNNEQFF.

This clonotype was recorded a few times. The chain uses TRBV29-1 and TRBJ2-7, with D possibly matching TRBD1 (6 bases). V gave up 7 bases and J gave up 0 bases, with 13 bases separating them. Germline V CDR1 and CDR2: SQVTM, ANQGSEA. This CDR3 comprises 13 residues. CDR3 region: CSARQAISYEQYF. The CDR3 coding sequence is TGCAGCGCTAGACAGGCGATCTCCTACGAGCAGTACTTC.

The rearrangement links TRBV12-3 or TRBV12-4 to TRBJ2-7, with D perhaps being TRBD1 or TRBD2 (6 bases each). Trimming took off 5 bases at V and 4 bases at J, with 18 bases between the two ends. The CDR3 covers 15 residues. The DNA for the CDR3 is TGTGCCAGCAGTGGAGGGGACATCGGCCCTTACGAGCAGTACTTC. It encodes CASSGGDIGPYEQYF.